This TCR beta chain was sequenced during a study of CXCR3-negative and CXCR3-positive naive CD8 T cells. Study as a whole: The libraries yielded some 130 million TRB reads, about 1.5 +/- 0.3 million each.

Every CD8+ T cell subset underwent triplicate sorting at more than 250,000 cells apiece. Of note for this clonotype: Its antigen remains unidentified.

CDR3 length: 14 residues. UMI-labeled 5' RACE TRB cDNA libraries were prepared from the cells. For each CDR3 protein, TCRdb gives one entry from its re-call of the 5' RACE reads, without DNA. Recorded for this sample: under 50,000 distinct CDR3 sequences. Whole-study findings and limits: TRB CDR3 properties served as the basis for inferring TCR strength, and surface CD5 was comparable between naive subsets.

The chain has TRBV12-3 or TRBV12-4 and TRBJ2-6. The clonotype was recovered from a human donor in good health. Some clones in this sample may be carry-over from other donors' samples. Sequenced sample: naive CXCR3- CD8+ T cells from blood. Noted subset: CD45RO-CCR7+CD27+CD95- naive CD8+ T cells lacking CXCR3 (TNR3-). CDR3 sequence: CASSFPSGANVLTF.